Here is one T cell receptor (beta chain) with its context. Its antigen is unidentified. The sample belongs to a study of cytomegalovirus exposure and HLA in healthy donors. Notes on the study in general: A few chains linked to CMV were shown in vitro to be specific for CMV antigens.

The assay was immunoSEQ multiplex PCR, and TCRdb's table has in-frame clones only and misses some. The data contain 70,000 to 85,000 clones, around 94% of them singletons. CDR1 and CDR2 (germline): KGHSH, LQKENI. The CDR3 consists of 14 residues. Trimming took off 4 bases at V and 8 bases at J, with 17 bases between the two ends. V is TRBV18 and J is TRBJ1-1; possibly TRBD1 for D (6 bases). The sequence was collected from a woman between 18 and 29 years old in good health and CMV-seropositive. Sequencing input: PBMCs. Written as DNA, the CDR3 is TGTGCCAGCTCACAGTCTGGGGGCCCAGGGGAAGCTTTCTTT. This gives the protein CASSQSGGPGEAFF.